Presented here are 22 T cell receptor beta chains from one specimen sequenced in a study of CXCR3-negative and CXCR3-positive naive CD8 T cells. TRB cDNA was prepared as libraries by UMI-labeled 5' RACE. TCRdb reprocessed the 5' RACE reads; each CDR3 protein has one entry and no DNA is given. Here the sample table reports over 70,000 distinct CDR3 sequences. The specimen was naive CXCR3- CD8+ T cells from blood. The subset: CD45RO-CCR7+CD27+CD95- naive CD8+ T cells lacking CXCR3 (TNR3-). Source of these receptors: a human donor in good health. Some clones in this sample may be carry-over from other donors' samples.

The chain is built from TRBV29-1 and TRBJ2-7; TCRdb calls TRBD1, which cannot be checked without DNA. The CDR3 length is 16 residues. Germline V gene sequence: CDR1 SQVTM, CDR2 ANQGSEA. CDR3 protein: CSVIKGDGQGTYEQYF.

CDR3 region: CASSLEGLAGEETQYF. The V and J genes are TRBV5-5 and TRBJ2-5; there is no DNA to check the TCRdb D call of TRBD2. The CDR3 spans 16 residues. Germline CDR1 is SGHKS and CDR2 is YYEKEE (reference sequence).

The chain links TRBV29-1 to TRBJ1-2; lacking DNA, the TRBD1 call made by TCRdb goes unchecked. This CDR3 has 14 residues. Germline V gives CDR1 SQVTM, CDR2 ANQGSEA. The CDR3 reads CSVDSQGFRSGYTF.

The CDR3 here is CASSPQGFYEQYF. V is TRBV7-9 and J is TRBJ2-7; TCRdb's D gene call, TRBD1, goes unchecked for lack of DNA. The CDR3 length is 13 residues. The germline CDR1 and CDR2 sequences are SEHNR and FQNEAQ (reference sequence). The full variable domain, rest sourced from reference TRBV7-9 and TRBJ2-7, is DTGVSQNPRHKITKRGQNVTFRCDPISEHNRLYWYRQTLGQGPEFLTYFQNEAQLEKSRLLSDRFSAERPKGSFSTLEIQRTEQGDSAMYLCASSPQGFYEQYFGPGTRLTVT.

V usage is TRBV29-1 and J usage is TRBJ2-7; the TCRdb D gene call, TRBD1, has no DNA to confirm it. Germline V gene data show CDR1 as SQVTM and CDR2 as ANQGSEA. The CDR3 spans 13 residues. The CDR3 loop is CSVVAGAGYEQYF.

V and J are TRBV4-3 and TRBJ2-1. Germline V gene lookup returns CDR1 LGHNA and CDR2 YSLEER. The CDR3 covers 16 residues. CDR3: CASSQDKGGSYNEQFF.

The J gene is TRBJ2-7, the V gene TRBV28; as DNA is missing, the TRBD1 call by TCRdb cannot be tested. CDR3 length: 15 amino acids. Germline V gene data show CDR1 as MDHEN and CDR2 as SYDVKM. CDR3 sequence reads: CASSNRGTDIYEQYF.

The chain uses TRBV12-3 or TRBV12-4 and TRBJ2-7; the D call of TRBD2 rests on TCRdb alone, since no DNA is present to check it. There are 15 residues in the CDR3. The CDR3 sequence: CASNQVGLGDYEQYF.

V and J are TRBV27 and TRBJ1-5; the TCRdb D gene call, TRBD1, has no DNA to confirm it. Germline V lookup: CDR1 MNHEY, CDR2 SMNVEV (reference sequence). The CDR3 totals 16 residues. CDR3 in amino acids: CASWTRDGNSNQPQHF.

J is TRBJ2-7 and V is TRBV5-5; TCRdb lists TRBD2, though no DNA is available to test this call. Germline V gene lookup returns CDR1 SGHKS and CDR2 YYEKEE (reference sequence). The CDR3 has 14 amino acids. Here the CDR3 reads CASSGAFLVDEQYF.

The chain recombines TRBV6-1 with TRBJ2-1; the D call of TRBD1 rests on TCRdb alone, since no DNA is present to check it. The CDR3 sequence is 16 residues long. Looked up from germline, CDR1 is MNHNS and CDR2 is SASEGT. CDR3 loop: CASPEGGRQQDDEQFF.

The rearrangement uses TRBV7-9 and TRBJ2-1; TCRdb's D call, TRBD1, is unchecked because there is no DNA. The CDR3 sequence is 16 residues long. Per the germline V gene, CDR1 is SEHNR and CDR2 is FQNEAQ (reference sequence). The chain's CDR3 is CASSPGGGVSYNEQFF.

This chain links TRBV2 with TRBJ2-2; lacking DNA, the TRBD1 call made by TCRdb goes unchecked. CDR3 length: 14 amino acids. CDR1 and CDR2 (germline): SNHLY, FYNNEI. CDR3 sequence: CATTGDNNTGELFF.

The rearrangement uses TRBV29-1 and TRBJ2-1; the D gene TCRdb calls, TRBD2, cannot be checked with no DNA. Germline loops: CDR1 SQVTM, CDR2 ANQGSEA. The CDR3 has 19 amino acids. This CDR3 reads CSVEGRLAGDSSSYNEQFF.

This sequence joins TRBV7-3 and TRBJ1-6. Germline CDR1 reads SGHTA; CDR2 reads FQGTGA. This CDR3 contains 17 residues. CDR3 in amino acids: CASSPDSQSSYNSPLHF.

The chain combines TRBV24-1 with TRBJ2-1; checking the TCRdb D call of TRBD2 is not possible without DNA. CDR3 length equals 16 residues. Germline-derived CDR1 and CDR2 are KGHDR and SFDVKD. This CDR3 is CATSDGPGSSYNEQFF.

The chain has TRBV28 and TRBJ2-3; TCRdb selects TRBD1, and the lack of DNA leaves this call unchecked. Germline values: CDR1 MDHEN, CDR2 SYDVKM. The CDR3 is 15 residues long. The CDR3 region is CASVAQGASTDTQYF.

The CDR3 loop reads CASSSRAGPFNEQFF. The J gene is TRBJ2-1, the V gene TRBV28; lacking DNA, the TRBD2 call made by TCRdb goes unchecked. Germline-derived CDR1 and CDR2 are MDHEN and SYDVKM. This CDR3 comprises 15 residues.

This chain connects TRBV29-1 to TRBJ2-1; TCRdb indicates TRBD1, and absent DNA this call remains unverified. Germline CDR1 and CDR2: SQVTM and ANQGSEA. CDR3 size: 14 residues. CDR3 amino acids: CSVETDRGWDEQFF.

This rearrangement joins TRBV5-1 to TRBJ2-7; TCRdb's assignment of TRBD2 cannot be checked, as there is no DNA. CDR3 length: 14 amino acids. Germline-derived CDR1 and CDR2 are SGHRS and YFSETQ. CDR3 amino acids: CASSHDLGDYEQYF.

The chain links TRBV10-3 to TRBJ1-1. The germline CDR1 and CDR2 sequences are ENHRY and SYGVKD. The CDR3 totals 13 residues. The chain's CDR3 is CAIGSSENTEAFF.

The chain couples TRBV3-1 to TRBJ1-5; TCRdb calls TRBD1, which cannot be checked without DNA. Per germline, CDR1 LGHDT and CDR2 YNNKEL (reference sequence). CDR3 size: 15 residues. The chain's CDR3 is CASSHRQGFNQPQHF.